Given below is one TCR beta chain in context. This record belongs to a study of regulatory T cells in long-lasting Graves disease. Stated time point: newly diagnosed GD, antithyroid drugs for less than 3 months. PBMC-extracted RNA yielded the TCR library. An endocrinology unit in Xi'an, China, supplied the patients. The CDR3 contains 20 residues. Germline CDR1 is MGHRA and CDR2 is YSYEKL. V dropped 1 base and J dropped 0 bases, with 23 bases sitting between them. Investigators prepared the TCR beta libraries by applying iRepertoire HTBI primers and Arm-PCR of CDR3 regions. From the multiplex PCR reads, TCRdb called clonotypes with MiXCR, one entry per CDR3 protein. The sample has a few hundred thousand distinct CDR3 sequences; over 15% are singletons. This sample also belongs to another study, concerning T cells in Graves' hyperthyroidism and ophthalmopathy.

The sequence was obtained from a man aged 35 to 55 with Graves disease. This rearrangement joins TRBV4-1 to TRBJ2-3; D is unresolved. Specimen: peripheral blood mononuclear cells (PBMCs), collected at new diagnosis, from a patient treated with antithyroid drugs. DNA of the CDR3: TGCGCCAGCAGCCAAGGGTATAGGCCAGTCCCCCAGTCTAGCACAGATACGCAGTATTTT. Protein product: CASSQGYRPVPQSSTDTQYF.